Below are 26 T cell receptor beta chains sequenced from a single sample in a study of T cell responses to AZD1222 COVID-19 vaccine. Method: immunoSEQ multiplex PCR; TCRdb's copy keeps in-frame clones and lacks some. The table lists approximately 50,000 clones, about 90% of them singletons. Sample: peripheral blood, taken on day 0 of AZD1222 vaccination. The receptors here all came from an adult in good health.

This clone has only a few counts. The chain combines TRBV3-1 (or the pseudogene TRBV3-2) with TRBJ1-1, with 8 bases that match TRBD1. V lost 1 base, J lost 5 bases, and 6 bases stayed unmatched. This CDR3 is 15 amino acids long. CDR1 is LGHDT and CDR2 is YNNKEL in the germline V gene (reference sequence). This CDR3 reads CASSQARGQGTEAFF. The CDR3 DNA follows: TGTGCCAGCAGCCAAGCCAGGGGGCAGGGGACTGAAGCTTTCTTT.

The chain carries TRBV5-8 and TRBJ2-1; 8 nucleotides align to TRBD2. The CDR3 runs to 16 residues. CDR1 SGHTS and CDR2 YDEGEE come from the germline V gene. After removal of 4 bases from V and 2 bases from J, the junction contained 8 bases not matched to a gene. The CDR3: CASSPWGSGTYNEQFF. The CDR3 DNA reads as TGTGCCAGCAGCCCCTGGGGTAGCGGGACCTACAATGAGCAGTTCTTC.

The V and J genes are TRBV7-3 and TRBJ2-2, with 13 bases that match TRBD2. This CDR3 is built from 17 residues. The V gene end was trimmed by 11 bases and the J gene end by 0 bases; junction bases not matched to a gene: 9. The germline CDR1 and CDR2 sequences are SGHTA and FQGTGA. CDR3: CAHRGTSGKTNTGELFF. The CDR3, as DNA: TGTGCCCACCGGGGGACTAGCGGGAAAACGAACACCGGGGAGCTGTTTTTT.

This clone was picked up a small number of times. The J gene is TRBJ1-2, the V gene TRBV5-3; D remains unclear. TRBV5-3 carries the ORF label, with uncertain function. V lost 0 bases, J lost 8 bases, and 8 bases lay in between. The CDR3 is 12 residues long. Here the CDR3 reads CARSLEGYGYTF. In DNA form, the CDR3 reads TGTGCCAGAAGCTTGGAAGGGTACGGCTACACCTTC.

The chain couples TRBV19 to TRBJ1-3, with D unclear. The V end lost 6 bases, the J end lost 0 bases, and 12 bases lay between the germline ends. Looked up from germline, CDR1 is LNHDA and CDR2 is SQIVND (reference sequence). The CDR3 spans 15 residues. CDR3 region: CASRSGENSGNTIYF. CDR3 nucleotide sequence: TGTGCCAGTAGAAGCGGGGAAAACTCTGGAAACACCATATATTTT.

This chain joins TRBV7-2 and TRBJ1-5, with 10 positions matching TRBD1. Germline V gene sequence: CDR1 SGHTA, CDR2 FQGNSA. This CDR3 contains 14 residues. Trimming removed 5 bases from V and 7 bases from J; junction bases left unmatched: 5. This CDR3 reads CASSIRDRGQPQHF. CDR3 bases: TGTGCCAGCAGCATCCGGGACAGGGGCCAGCCCCAGCATTTT.

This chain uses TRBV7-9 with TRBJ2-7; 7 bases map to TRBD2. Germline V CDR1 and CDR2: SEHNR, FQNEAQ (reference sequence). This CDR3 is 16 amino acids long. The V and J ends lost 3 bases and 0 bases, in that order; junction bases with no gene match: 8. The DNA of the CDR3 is TGTGCCAGCAGCTTGAACTCCGGGACTAACTCCTACGAGCAGTACTTC. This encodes CASSLNSGTNSYEQYF.

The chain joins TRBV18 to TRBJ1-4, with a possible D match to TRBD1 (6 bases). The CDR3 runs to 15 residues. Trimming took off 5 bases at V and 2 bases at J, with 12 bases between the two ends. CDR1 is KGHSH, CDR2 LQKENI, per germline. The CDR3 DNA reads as TGTGCCAGCTCAGCCACAGGGAGTACTAATGAAAAACTGTTTTTT. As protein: CASSATGSTNEKLFF.

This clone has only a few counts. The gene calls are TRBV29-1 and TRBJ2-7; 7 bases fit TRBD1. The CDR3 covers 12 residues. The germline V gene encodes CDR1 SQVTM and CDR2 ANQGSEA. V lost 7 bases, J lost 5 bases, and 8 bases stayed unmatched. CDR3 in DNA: TGCAGCGCTTCTAACGACAGGGACGAGCAGTACTTC. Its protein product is CSASNDRDEQYF.

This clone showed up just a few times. The CDR3 nucleotides are TGTGCCAGCAGCTTGTTACAGGGCGGCCAATCCCATGGCTACACCTTC. This gives the protein CASSLLQGGQSHGYTF. The genes are TRBV5-6 and TRBJ1-2, with D perhaps TRBD1 (6 bases). This CDR3 spans 16 amino acids. V lost 1 base and J 6 bases, leaving 19 bases between the germline ends. Germline CDR1 and CDR2: SGHDT and YYEEEE.

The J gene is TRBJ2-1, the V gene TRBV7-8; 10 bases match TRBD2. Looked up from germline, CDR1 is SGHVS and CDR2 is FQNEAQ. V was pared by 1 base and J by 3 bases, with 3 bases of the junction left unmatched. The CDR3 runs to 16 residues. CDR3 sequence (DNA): TGTGCCAGCAGCTTAGAAGGACTAGCGGACTACAATGAGCAGTTCTTC. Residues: CASSLEGLADYNEQFF.

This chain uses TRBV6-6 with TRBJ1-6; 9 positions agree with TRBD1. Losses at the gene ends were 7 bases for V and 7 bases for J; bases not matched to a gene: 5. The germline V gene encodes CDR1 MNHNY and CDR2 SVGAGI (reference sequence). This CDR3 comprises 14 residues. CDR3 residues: CASTKDRGNSPLHF. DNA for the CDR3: TGTGCCAGCACCAAGGACAGGGGAAATTCACCCCTCCACTTT.

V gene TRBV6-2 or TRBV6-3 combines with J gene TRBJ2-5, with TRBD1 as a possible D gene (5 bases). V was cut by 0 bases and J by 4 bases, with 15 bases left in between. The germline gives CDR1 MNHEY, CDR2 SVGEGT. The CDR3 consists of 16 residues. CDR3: CASSYSLDNRGETQYF. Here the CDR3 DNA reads TGTGCCAGCAGTTACTCTTTGGACAACCGCGGAGAGACCCAGTACTTC.

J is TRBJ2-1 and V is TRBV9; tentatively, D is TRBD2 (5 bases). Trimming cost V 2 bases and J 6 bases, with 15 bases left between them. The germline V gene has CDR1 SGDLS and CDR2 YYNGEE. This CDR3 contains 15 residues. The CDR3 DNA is TGTGCCAGCAGCGTCTCTAGCCTTCCTCGCAATGAGCAGTTCTTC. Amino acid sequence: CASSVSSLPRNEQFF.

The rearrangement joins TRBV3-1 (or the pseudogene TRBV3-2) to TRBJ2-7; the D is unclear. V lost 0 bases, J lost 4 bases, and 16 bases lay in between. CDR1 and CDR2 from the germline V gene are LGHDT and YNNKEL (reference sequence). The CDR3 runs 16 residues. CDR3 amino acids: CASSQDLSSPTYEQYF. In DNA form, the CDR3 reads TGTGCCAGCAGCCAAGATCTTAGTTCCCCCACTTACGAGCAGTACTTC.

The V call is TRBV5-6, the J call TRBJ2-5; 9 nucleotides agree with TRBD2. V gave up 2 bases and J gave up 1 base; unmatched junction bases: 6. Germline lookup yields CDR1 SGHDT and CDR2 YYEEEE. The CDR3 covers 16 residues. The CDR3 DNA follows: TGTGCCAGCAGCTTAAGTCTAGCGGGGACCCAAGAGACCCAGTACTTC. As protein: CASSLSLAGTQETQYF.

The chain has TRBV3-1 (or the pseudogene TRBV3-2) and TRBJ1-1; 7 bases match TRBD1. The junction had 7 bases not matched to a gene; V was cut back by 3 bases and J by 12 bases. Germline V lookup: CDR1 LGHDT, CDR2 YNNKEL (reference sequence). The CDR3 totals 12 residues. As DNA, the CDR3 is TGTGCCAGCAGCCAGAGACAGGGCGTAACTTTCTTT. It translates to CASSQRQGVTFF.

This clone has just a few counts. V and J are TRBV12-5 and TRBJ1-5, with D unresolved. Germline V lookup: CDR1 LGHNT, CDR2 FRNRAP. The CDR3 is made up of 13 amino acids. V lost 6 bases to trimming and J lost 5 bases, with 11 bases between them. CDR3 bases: TGTGCTAGTGGCCTGGGCTCCTATCAGCCCCAGCATTTT. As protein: CASGLGSYQPQHF.

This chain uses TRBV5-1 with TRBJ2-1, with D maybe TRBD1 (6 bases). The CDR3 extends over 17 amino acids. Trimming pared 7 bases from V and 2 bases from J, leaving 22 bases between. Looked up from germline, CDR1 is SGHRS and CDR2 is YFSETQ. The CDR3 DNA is TGCGCCAGCGGGGTCGCGACAGCCCCAGGGGCCTACAATGAGCAGTTCTTC. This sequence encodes CASGVATAPGAYNEQFF.

Here the CDR3 DNA reads TGTGCCAGCAGCTTAGGGGGCCCCACAGATACGCAGTATTTT. This gives the protein CASSLGGPTDTQYF. The J gene is TRBJ2-3, the V gene TRBV7-6; TRBD1 might be the D (5 bases). There are 14 residues in the CDR3. The V gene's germline CDR1 is SGHVS and CDR2 FNYEAQ. Deletions cut 1 base from V and 2 bases from J, with 7 bases between.

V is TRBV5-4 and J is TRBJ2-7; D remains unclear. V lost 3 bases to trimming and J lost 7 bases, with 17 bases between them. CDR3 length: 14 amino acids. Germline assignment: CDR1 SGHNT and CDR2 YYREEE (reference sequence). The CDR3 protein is CASSSARTVEEQYF. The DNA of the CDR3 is TGTGCCAGCAGCTCGGCAAGGACGGTCGAGGAGCAGTACTTC.

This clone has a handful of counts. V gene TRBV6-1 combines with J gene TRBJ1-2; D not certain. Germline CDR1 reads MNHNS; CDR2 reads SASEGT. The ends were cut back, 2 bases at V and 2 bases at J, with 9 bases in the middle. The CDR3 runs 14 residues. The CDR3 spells CASSEMGSNYGYTF. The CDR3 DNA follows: TGTGCCAGCAGTGAAATGGGGTCAAACTATGGCTACACCTTC.

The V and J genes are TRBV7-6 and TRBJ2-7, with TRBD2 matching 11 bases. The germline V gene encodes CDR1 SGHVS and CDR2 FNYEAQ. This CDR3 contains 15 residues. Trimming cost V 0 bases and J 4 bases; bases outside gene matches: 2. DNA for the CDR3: TGTGCCAGCAGCTTAGCTAGCGGGAGGGGGTACGAGCAGTACTTC. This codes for CASSLASGRGYEQYF.

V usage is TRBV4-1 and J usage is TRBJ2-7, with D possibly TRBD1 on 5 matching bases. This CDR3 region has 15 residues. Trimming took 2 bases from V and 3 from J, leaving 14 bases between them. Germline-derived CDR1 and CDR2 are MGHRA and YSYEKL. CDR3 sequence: CASSQTTDTDYEQYF. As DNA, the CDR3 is TGCGCCAGCAGCCAAACCACGGACACCGACTACGAGCAGTACTTC.

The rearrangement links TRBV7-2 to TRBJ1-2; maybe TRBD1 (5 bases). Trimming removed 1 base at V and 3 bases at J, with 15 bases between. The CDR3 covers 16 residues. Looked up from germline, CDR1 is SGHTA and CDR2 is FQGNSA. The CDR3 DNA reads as TGTGCCAGCAGCTTAGTGGGGGGGGTAGTTGACTATGGCTACACCTTC. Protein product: CASSLVGGVVDYGYTF.

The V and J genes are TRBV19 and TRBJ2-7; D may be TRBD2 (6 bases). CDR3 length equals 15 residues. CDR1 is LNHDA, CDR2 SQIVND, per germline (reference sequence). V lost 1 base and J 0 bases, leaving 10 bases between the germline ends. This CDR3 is CASSIVDGSSYEQYF. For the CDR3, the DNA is TGTGCCAGTAGTATAGTGGACGGGAGCTCCTACGAGCAGTACTTC.